This paragraph covers one T cell receptor (beta chain) sequence. Antigen unknown. The entry originates in a study of cytomegalovirus exposure and HLA in healthy donors. Whole-study results and caveats: The study flagged approximately 180 TCR beta chains as cytomegalovirus-associated. HLA alleles were associated with 15,000 to 20,000 TCR beta sequences in a later analysis at 0.05 false discovery rate. Clonal expansion, a later analysis showed, was greater in HLA-associated TCR beta chains than in equally common others.

With 60 Vbeta and 13 Jbeta primers, the PCR was carried out. In the authors' methods: A later analysis counted about 80 million unique TCR beta chains, about 10 million shared. Sequencing used immunoSEQ multiplex PCR; TCRdb keeps in-frame clones, though not all of them. That table furnishes V, J and clone size, whereas the DNA furnished D and trimming. Of approximately 110,000 clones listed, about 70% are singletons. The CDR3 is 15 residues long. The germline CDR1 and CDR2 sequences are LGHNT and FRNRAP. Trimming took 5 bases from V and 5 from J; bases not matched to a gene: 9. The origin of this receptor is a woman between 25 and 40 years old in good health and CMV-seronegative. The sequencing input was PBMCs. The chain is built from TRBV12-5 and TRBJ1-1; 9 bases match TRBD1. CDR3 amino acids: CASGPGTGKGTEAFF. CDR3 sequence (DNA): TGTGCTAGTGGTCCCGGGACAGGGAAAGGAACTGAAGCTTTCTTT. Full variable domain (remainder filled in from reference TRBV12-5 and TRBJ1-1): DARVTQTPRHKVTEMGQEVTMRCQPILGHNTVFWYRQTMMQGLELLAYFRNRAPLDDSGMPKDRFSAEMPDATLATLKIQPSEPRDSAVYFCASGPGTGKGTEAFFGQGTRLTVV.